Given below is one T cell receptor (beta chain) in context. Its target is not known. These data are taken from a study of CD8 T cells in Susac syndrome. With random hexamers, reverse transcription was performed on about 0.5 to 1 ug of RNA. TCR beta CDR3 was amplified by immunoSEQ covering 54 Vbeta and 13 Jbeta. One entry per CDR3 protein, called by TCRdb with MiXCR from the immunoSEQ multiplex PCR reads. The sample lists 20,000 to 25,000 distinct CDR3 sequences; around 94% were seen once. General study results and limits: An acknowledgment was made by the study that its TCR sequencing and HLA analysis involved relatively few individuals.

The CDR3 sequence is 16 residues long. CDR1 is LGHNA and CDR2 is YSLEER in the germline V gene. With 1 base removed from V and 2 bases from J, the gap between germline ends came to 12 bases. Sequencing used CD8+ T cells from PBMCs. This TCR was recovered from a human donor in good health. V and J are TRBV4-3 and TRBJ1-5, with D hard to call. The CDR3 bases are TGCGCCAGCAGCCAAGCCTGGGCGGTGGGCAATCAGCCCCAGCATTTT. This encodes CASSQAWAVGNQPQHF.